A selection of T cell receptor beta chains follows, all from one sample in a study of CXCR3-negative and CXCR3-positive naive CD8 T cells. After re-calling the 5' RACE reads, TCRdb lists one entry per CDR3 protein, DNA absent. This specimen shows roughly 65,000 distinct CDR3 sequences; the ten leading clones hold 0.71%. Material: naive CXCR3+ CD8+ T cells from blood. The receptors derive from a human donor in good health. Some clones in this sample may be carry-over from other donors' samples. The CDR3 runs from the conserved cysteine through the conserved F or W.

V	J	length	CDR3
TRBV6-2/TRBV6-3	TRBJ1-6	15	CASSYSRGYGSPLHF
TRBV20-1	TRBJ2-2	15	CSARDDLANTGELFF
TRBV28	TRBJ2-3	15	CASSFGSFDTDTQYF
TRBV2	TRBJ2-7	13	CASSEDPSGEQYF
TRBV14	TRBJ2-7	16	CASSQGLAGGTYEQYF
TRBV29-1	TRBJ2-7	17	CSVNLGLAGEREDEQYF
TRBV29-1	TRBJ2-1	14	CSHPGGGPWDEQFF
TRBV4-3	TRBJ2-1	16	CASSQVFGTQGNEQFF
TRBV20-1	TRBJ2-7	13	CSARAQGHPEQYF
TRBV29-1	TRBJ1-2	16	CSVEDQATGGVFGYTF
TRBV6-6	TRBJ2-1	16	CASSYSVGVLYNEQFF
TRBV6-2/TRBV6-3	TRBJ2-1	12	CASSQVYNEQFF
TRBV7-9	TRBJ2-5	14	CASSSGQTQETQYF
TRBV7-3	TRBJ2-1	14	CASSPWAGYNEQFF
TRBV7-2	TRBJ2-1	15	CASSDRDRGTGEQFF
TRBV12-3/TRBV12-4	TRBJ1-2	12	CASSPDGYGYTF